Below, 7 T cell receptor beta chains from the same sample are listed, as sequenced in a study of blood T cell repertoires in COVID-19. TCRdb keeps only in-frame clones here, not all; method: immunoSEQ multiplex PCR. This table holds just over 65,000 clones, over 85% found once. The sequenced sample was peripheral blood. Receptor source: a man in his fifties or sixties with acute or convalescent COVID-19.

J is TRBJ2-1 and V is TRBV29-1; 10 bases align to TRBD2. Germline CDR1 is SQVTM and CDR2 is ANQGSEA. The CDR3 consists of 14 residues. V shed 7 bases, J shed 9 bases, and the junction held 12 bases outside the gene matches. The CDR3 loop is CSALGSGGVGEQFF. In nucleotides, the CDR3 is TGCAGCGCCCTGGGCAGCGGGGGGGTTGGTGAGCAGTTCTTC.

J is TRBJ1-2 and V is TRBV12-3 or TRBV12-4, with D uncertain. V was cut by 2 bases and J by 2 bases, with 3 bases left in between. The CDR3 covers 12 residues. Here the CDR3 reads CASSLSNYGYTF. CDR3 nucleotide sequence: TGTGCCAGCAGTTTATCGAACTATGGCTACACCTTC.

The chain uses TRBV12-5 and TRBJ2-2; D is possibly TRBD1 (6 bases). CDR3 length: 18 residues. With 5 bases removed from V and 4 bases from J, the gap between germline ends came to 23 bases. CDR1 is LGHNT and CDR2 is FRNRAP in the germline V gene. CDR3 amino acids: CASGPPHHQQGPTGELFF. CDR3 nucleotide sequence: TGTGCTAGTGGTCCACCACATCATCAACAGGGCCCCACCGGGGAGCTGTTTTTT.

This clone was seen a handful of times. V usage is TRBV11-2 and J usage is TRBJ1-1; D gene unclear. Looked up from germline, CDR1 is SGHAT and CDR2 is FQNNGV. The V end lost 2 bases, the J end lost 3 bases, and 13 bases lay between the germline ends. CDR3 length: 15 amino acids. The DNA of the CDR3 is TGTGCCAGCAGCTTAACCGGACGACTAGACACTGAAGCTTTCTTT. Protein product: CASSLTGRLDTEAFF.

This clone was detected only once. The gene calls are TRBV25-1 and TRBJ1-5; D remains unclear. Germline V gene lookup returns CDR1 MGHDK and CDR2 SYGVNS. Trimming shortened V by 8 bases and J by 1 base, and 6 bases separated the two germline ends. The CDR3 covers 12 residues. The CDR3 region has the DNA TGTGCCAGCGGAGAGAGCAATCAGCCCCAGCATTTT. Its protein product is CASGESNQPQHF. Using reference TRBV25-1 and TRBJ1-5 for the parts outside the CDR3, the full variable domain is EADIYQTPRYLVIGTGKKITLECSQTMGHDKMYWYQQDPGMELHLIHYSYGVNSTEKGDLSSESTVSRIRTEHFPLTLESARPSHTSQYLCASGESNQPQHFGDGTRLSIL.

The CDR3 DNA reads TGTGCCAGCACCTATAAAGGGGCGCAGCCCCAGCATTTT. It encodes CASTYKGAQPQHF. The genes are TRBV2 and TRBJ1-5; maybe TRBD1 (5 bases). CDR1 SNHLY and CDR2 FYNNEI come from the germline V gene. Trimming pared 7 bases from V and 7 bases from J, leaving 14 bases between. The CDR3 extends over 13 amino acids.

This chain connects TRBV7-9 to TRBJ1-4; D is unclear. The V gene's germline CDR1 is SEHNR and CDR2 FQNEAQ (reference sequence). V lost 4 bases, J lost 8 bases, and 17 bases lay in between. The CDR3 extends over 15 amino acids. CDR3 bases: TGTGCCAGCAGCTCCAGGACTGACGGTTTAGAAAAACTGTTTTTT. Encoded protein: CASSSRTDGLEKLFF.